Shown below are 20 T cell receptor beta chains from a single sample sequenced in a study of T-cell reconstitution after alpha-beta-depleted transplantation in children. Unique molecular identifiers featured in how the TCRbeta library was prepared. Via MiXCR, TCRdb re-called the PCR reads, giving one row per CDR3 protein. The sample lists around 380,000 distinct CDR3 sequences; about a tenth were seen once. The sample here was PBMCs from the stem cell graft donor, taken from the stem cell graft. The receptors shown here come from a human donor who donated a stem cell graft to a child with acute myeloid leukemia.

Only a few counts were recorded for this clonotype. J is TRBJ2-1 and V is TRBV5-1; the match to TRBD1 covers 9 bases. The CDR3 runs 14 residues. The germline gives CDR1 SGHRS, CDR2 YFSETQ. With 3 bases clipped from V and 5 bases from J, the junction kept 3 bases outside the gene matches. The CDR3 nucleotides read TGCGCCAGCAGCTCCGGGACAGGGAACAATGAGCAGTTCTTC. This codes for CASSSGTGNNEQFF.

This rearrangement joins TRBV12-3 or TRBV12-4 to TRBJ1-5; TRBD1 is a possible D gene (5 bases). Trimming removed 0 bases from V and 0 bases from J, with 6 bases in between. The CDR3 has 15 amino acids. In DNA form, the CDR3 reads TGTGCCAGCAGTTTAGCGACAGATAGCAATCAGCCCCAGCATTTT. It specifies CASSLATDSNQPQHF.

This clonotype turned up a few times. The chain joins TRBV6-5 to TRBJ2-5; tentatively, D is TRBD2 (7 bases). Trimming cost V 2 bases and J 5 bases, with 15 bases left between them. The CDR3 sequence is 15 residues long. Germline V gene sequence: CDR1 MNHEY, CDR2 SVGAGI. The CDR3 DNA is TGTGCCAGCAGTTACGCGAGGTGGGGGGGCGAGACCCAGTACTTC. Translated, it gives CASSYARWGGETQYF.

This clonotype came up a few times. The J gene is TRBJ1-6, the V gene TRBV4-1; D is unclear. This CDR3 is built from 15 residues. Germline-derived CDR1 and CDR2 are MGHRA and YSYEKL. V was cut by 3 bases and J by 7 bases, with 13 bases left in between. The CDR3 bases are TGCGCCAGCAGCCAGACCGGAGGGCACAATTCACCCCTCCACTTT. Its protein is CASSQTGGHNSPLHF.

This clonotype was seen a few times. The chain joins TRBV7-9 to TRBJ2-1; D ambiguous. The V and J ends lost 2 bases and 7 bases respectively, with 9 bases between them. This CDR3 spans 13 amino acids. Germline V gives CDR1 SEHNR, CDR2 FQNEAQ (reference sequence). CDR3 nucleotide sequence: TGTGCCAGCAGCTTAATGATAGGAAATGAGCAGTTCTTC. Protein product: CASSLMIGNEQFF. The whole variable domain, remainder taken from reference TRBV7-9 and TRBJ2-1, is DTGVSQNPRHKITKRGQNVTFRCDPISEHNRLYWYRQTLGQGPEFLTYFQNEAQLEKSRLLSDRFSAERPKGSFSTLEIQRTEQGDSAMYLCASSLMIGNEQFFGPGTRLTVL.

The V gene is TRBV18, the J gene TRBJ1-2; TRBD1 is a possible D gene (6 bases). V was cut by 3 bases and J by 3 bases, with 8 bases left in between. The CDR3 is 13 amino acids. The germline gives CDR1 KGHSH, CDR2 LQKENI. The CDR3 loop is CASSPEGDYGYTF. The DNA for the CDR3 is TGTGCCAGCTCACCCGAGGGGGACTATGGCTACACCTTC.

This clonotype was counted many times. This sequence joins TRBV7-6 and TRBJ2-5; D unresolved. Trimming cost V 5 bases and J 7 bases, with 11 bases left between them. This CDR3 has 12 residues. In germline, CDR1 is SGHVS, CDR2 FNYEAQ. The CDR3 loop reads CASSPNRVTQYF. The CDR3 bases are TGTGCCAGCAGCCCAAATAGGGTGACCCAGTACTTC.

J is TRBJ2-1 and V is TRBV5-5, with TRBD2 matching 11 bases. With 4 bases clipped from V and 4 bases from J, the junction kept 4 bases outside the gene matches. The CDR3 is 15 residues long. Germline lookup yields CDR1 SGHKS and CDR2 YYEKEE (reference sequence). CDR3 region: CASSPSSGGYNEQFF. The DNA for the CDR3 is TGTGCCAGCAGCCCCTCTAGCGGGGGGTACAATGAGCAGTTCTTC.

This clonotype has more than one count but fewer than ten. J is TRBJ2-7 and V is TRBV5-1, with D possibly being TRBD1 (5 bases). Trimming removed 2 bases at V and 3 bases at J, with 15 bases between. This CDR3 region has 15 residues. Germline loops: CDR1 SGHRS, CDR2 YFSETQ. As DNA, the CDR3 is TGCGCCAGCAGCTTTGACAGTTCGAAACTCTACGAGCAGTACTTC. Translation: CASSFDSSKLYEQYF.

Worth noting for this clonotype: This likely comes from a read error, as the CDR3 has no conserved phenylalanine or tryptophan at its end. The chain recombines TRBV5-1 with TRBJ2-1; perhaps TRBD2 as D (7 bases). The CDR3 extends over 15 amino acids. Deletions cut 2 bases from V and 2 bases from J, with 11 bases between. The V gene's germline CDR1 is SGHRS and CDR2 YFSETQ. The CDR3 nucleotides are TGCGCCAGCAGCTTTGGGGGGGCCACCTACAATGAGCAGTTCTTA. Translated: CASSFGGATYNEQFL.

The sample holds many counts of this clonotype. The V gene is TRBV20-1, the J gene TRBJ2-4; 8 bases fit TRBD1. The CDR3 spans 16 residues. Per the germline V gene, CDR1 is DFQATT and CDR2 is SNEGSKA (reference sequence). V was clipped by 2 bases and J by 5 bases; unmatched bases: 11. The CDR3 here is CSARRRAGGTENIQYF. In DNA form, the CDR3 reads TGCAGTGCTAGAAGGCGGGCAGGGGGCACGGAAAACATTCAGTACTTC.

For this clonotype: The germline gene is not matched at one end of the junction; a read error may be the cause. The rearrangement joins TRBV7-7 to TRBJ2-2; tentative D call: TRBD2 (6 bases). The germline V gene encodes CDR1 SSHAT and CDR2 FNYEAQ (reference sequence). The CDR3 has 15 amino acids. Written as DNA, the CDR3 is TGTGCTAGCAGCTTAGACGGGAGTACTACCGGGGAGCTGTTTTTT. This codes for CASSLDGSTTGELFF.

This clonotype was counted many times. DNA of the CDR3: TGTGCCAGCAGCTTAGCGGCTGGCGGGATGACCTACAATGAGCAGTTCTTC. Translated: CASSLAAGGMTYNEQFF. V usage is TRBV7-9 and J usage is TRBJ2-1; perhaps TRBD2 as D (6 bases). In germline, CDR1 is SEHNR, CDR2 FQNEAQ (reference sequence). The CDR3 is 17 residues long. V was cut by 0 bases and J by 2 bases, with 14 bases left in between. Using reference TRBV7-9 and TRBJ2-1 for the parts outside the CDR3, the full variable domain is DTGVSQNPRHKITKRGQNVTFRCDPISEHNRLYWYRQTLGQGPEFLTYFQNEAQLEKSRLLSDRFSAERPKGSFSTLEIQRTEQGDSAMYLCASSLAAGGMTYNEQFFGPGTRLTVL.

The rearrangement links TRBV5-1 to TRBJ2-5, with TRBD1 matching over 11 bases. Trimming cost V 4 bases and J 0 bases; bases outside gene matches: 5. CDR1 is SGHRS, CDR2 YFSETQ, per germline. This CDR3 region has 16 residues. CDR3 sequence reads: CASSMRDRGYQETQYF. The CDR3 DNA sequence: TGCGCCAGCAGCATGCGGGACAGGGGGTACCAAGAGACCCAGTACTTC.

The chain has TRBV19 and TRBJ2-2; D unclear. CDR3 size: 12 residues. Germline CDR1 reads LNHDA; CDR2 reads SQIVND (reference sequence). V was trimmed by 4 bases and J by 7 bases, leaving 7 bases between them. The DNA of the CDR3 is TGTGCCAGTAGTACTCCGGGCGGGGAGCTGTTTTTT. Encoded protein: CASSTPGGELFF.

This clonotype was seen once. This chain links TRBV7-9 with TRBJ2-3; 8 nucleotides match TRBD2. This CDR3 has 13 residues. The J segment lost 8 bases and the V segment lost 5 bases, leaving 6 bases of the junction unmatched. Germline assignment: CDR1 SEHNR and CDR2 FQNEAQ (reference sequence). The CDR3 sequence: CASSEGLVGTQYF. The DNA of the CDR3 is TGTGCCAGCAGCGAGGGACTAGTAGGTACGCAGTATTTT.

In this sample, this clonotype turned up once. The V call is TRBV5-4, the J call TRBJ1-4; perhaps TRBD1 as D (5 bases). Germline V gene data show CDR1 as SGHNT and CDR2 as YYREEE (reference sequence). Trimming took 0 bases from V and 7 from J, leaving 19 bases between them. The CDR3 is 17 residues long. The CDR3 bases are TGTGCCAGCAGCTTGGACGTTTCTTTACGTGGGGCTGAAAAACTGTTTTTT. Its protein product is CASSLDVSLRGAEKLFF.

This clonotype was seen more than once but under ten times. This chain links TRBV7-9 with TRBJ1-1; D gene uncertain. Between the trimmed V and J ends, which lost 3 bases and 3 bases, there was a span of 11 bases. The germline CDR1 and CDR2 sequences are SEHNR and FQNEAQ (reference sequence). The CDR3 length is 14 residues. The CDR3 region is CASSLGILDTEAFF. CDR3 coding DNA: TGTGCCAGCAGCTTGGGAATCCTAGACACTGAAGCTTTCTTT.

As DNA, the CDR3 is TGTGCCACGCTTACAGATACGCAGTATTTT. Translated: CATLTDTQYF. The rearrangement uses TRBV7-9 and TRBJ2-3; D remains ambiguous. CDR1 is SEHNR, CDR2 FQNEAQ, per germline (reference sequence). CDR3 size: 10 residues. V dropped 10 bases and J dropped 3 bases, with 5 bases sitting between them.

The V gene is TRBV6-5, the J gene TRBJ1-2; D is undetermined. Germline V gene data show CDR1 as MNHEY and CDR2 as SVGAGI. The CDR3 is 14 residues long. The V and J ends lost 5 bases and 5 bases respectively, with 15 bases between them. Here the CDR3 DNA reads TGTGCCAGCAGTACCGATCAAGGGCCTTATGGCTACACCTTC. Protein product: CASSTDQGPYGYTF.